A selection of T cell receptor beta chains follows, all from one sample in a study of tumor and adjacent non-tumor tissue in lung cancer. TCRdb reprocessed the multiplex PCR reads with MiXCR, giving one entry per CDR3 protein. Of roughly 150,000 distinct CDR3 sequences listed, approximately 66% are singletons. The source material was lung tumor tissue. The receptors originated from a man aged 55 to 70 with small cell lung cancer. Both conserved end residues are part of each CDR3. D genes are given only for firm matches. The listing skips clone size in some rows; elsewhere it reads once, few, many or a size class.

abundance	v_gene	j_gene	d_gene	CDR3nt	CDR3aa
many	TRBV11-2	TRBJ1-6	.	TGTGCCAGCAGCTTGCCCCCTCAGGGGAGTGGTTCACCCCTCCACTTT	CASSLPPQGSGSPLHF
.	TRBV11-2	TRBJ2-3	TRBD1	TGTGCCAGCAGCCCGCGCCACCTACAGGGGGTGAGCACAGATACGCAGTATTTT	CASSPRHLQGVSTDTQYF
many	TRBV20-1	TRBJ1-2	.	TGCAGTGCTAGAAATCTACAAGATAACTATGGCTACACCTTC	CSARNLQDNYGYTF
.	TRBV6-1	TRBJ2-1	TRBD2	TGTGTAAGCAGTGACCCTAGCGGGAGGGTTGAGCAGTTCTTC	CVSSDPSGRVEQFF
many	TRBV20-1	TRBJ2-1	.	TGCAGTGCAAGTGGGGACTCCTCTTACAATGAGCAGTTCTTC	CSASGDSSYNEQFF
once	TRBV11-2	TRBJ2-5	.	TGTGCCAGCAGCTATCGTAGAGTCGGGGAGACCCAGTACTTC	CASSYRRVGETQYF
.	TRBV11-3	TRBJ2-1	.	TGTGCCAGCAGCTCTAGGGGGAATGAGCAGTCCTTC	CASSSRGNEQSF
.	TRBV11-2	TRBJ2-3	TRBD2	TGTACCAGCAGCTTGGGAGGGACTAGCTTATCCGATACGCAGTATTTT	CTSSLGGTSLSDTQYF
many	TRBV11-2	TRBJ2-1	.	TGTGCCAGCAGCCTCCGACTAGTCTATGAGCAGTTCTTC	CASSLRLVYEQFF
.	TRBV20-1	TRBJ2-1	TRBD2	TGTAGTGCCCTGGGGCTAGCGGGTGCGGAGGAGCAGTTCTTC	CSALGLAGAEEQFF
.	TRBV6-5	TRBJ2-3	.	TGTGCCAGCAGTCGAAGGGAAAACAGAGATACGCAATATTTT	CASSRRENRDTQYF
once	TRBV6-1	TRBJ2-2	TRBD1	TGTGCCAGCAGTGATTGGTCGCAGGGGGTTCGGATCGCAGAGCTGTTTTTT	CASSDWSQGVRIAELFF
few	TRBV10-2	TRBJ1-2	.	TGCGCCAGCAGTGAGCCAAGACAGCGGGAGAACTATGGCTACACCTTC	CASSEPRQRENYGYTF
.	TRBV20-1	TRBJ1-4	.	TGCAGTGTTAGTCCTCCGGTGGGGAGTGAAAAACTTTTTTTT	CSVSPPVGSEKLFF
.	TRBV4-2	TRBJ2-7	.	TGTGCCAGCATCCAACCCGACAGGGAGGGCGACGAGCAGAACTTC	CASIQPDREGDEQNF
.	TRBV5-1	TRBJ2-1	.	TGCGCCAGCAGCTTGAAGCAGCCGAGCTCCTACAATGAGCAGTTCTTC	CASSLKQPSSYNEQFF
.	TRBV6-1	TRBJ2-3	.	TGTGCCAGCAGTGAAGTATGGAGACAGCCCCAGTATTTT	CASSEVWRQPQYF
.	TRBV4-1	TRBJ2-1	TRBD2	TGCGCCAGCAGCCAAGATCGACTAGCGGCTCACAATGAGCAGCTCTTC	CASSQDRLAAHNEQLF
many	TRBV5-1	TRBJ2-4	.	TGCGCCAGCAGCTTGGGGGTCATGGACATTCAGTACTTC	CASSLGVMDIQYF
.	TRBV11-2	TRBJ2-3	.	TGTGCCAGCAGCTTAGCCGGCATAGATACGCTGTATTTT	CASSLAGIDTLYF
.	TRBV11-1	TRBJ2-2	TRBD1	TGTGCCAGGAGTTCCCCGGACAGGGTAGACACCGGGGAGCTGTTCTTT	CARSSPDRVDTGELFF
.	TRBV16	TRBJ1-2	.	TGTGCCAGCAGCCAATCGATTCAGGGGCGCGACTATGGCTACACCTTC	CASSQSIQGRDYGYTF
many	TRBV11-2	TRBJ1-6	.	TGTGCCAGCAGCTTAAGGGGGGGCGATGGGTCACCCCTCCACTTT	CASSLRGGDGSPLHF
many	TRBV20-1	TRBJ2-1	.	TGCAGTGCGTCGGACTCTTCCCGGGGGCAGTTCTTC	CSASDSSRGQFF
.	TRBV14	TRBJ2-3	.	TGTGCCAGCAGCCAAGCGTACACAGGTTTAACAGATACGCAGTATTTT	CASSQAYTGLTDTQYF
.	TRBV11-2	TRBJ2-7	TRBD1	TGTGCCAGCAGCTTAGTGCAAAAAGGTAGAACAGGGGGCATGGACGAGCAGTACTTC	CASSLVQKGRTGGMDEQYF
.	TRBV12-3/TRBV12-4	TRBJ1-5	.	TGTACTAGCAGCCTGGGACGGAATCAGCCCCAGCATTTT	CTSSLGRNQPQHF
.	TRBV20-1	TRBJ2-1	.	TGCAGTGCCAAGGGGGTAGGGACCAGAGAGCGAGAGCAGTTCTTC	CSAKGVGTREREQFF
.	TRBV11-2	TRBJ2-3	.	TGTGCCAGCTGCCCAGGGACTGGAAACACAGATACGCAGTATTTT	CASCPGTGNTDTQYF
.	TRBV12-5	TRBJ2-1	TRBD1	TGTACTAGTGGTTTGAAGGGGACAGGGCACATCGGCGCTGACAATGAGCAGTTCTTC	CTSGLKGTGHIGADNEQFF